This TCR beta chain was recorded in a study of T-cell memory formation after mild COVID-19. Across the whole study: TCR clusters showed largely donor specificity.

Looked up from germline, CDR1 is SGHVS and CDR2 is FQNEAQ. V lost 5 bases and J lost 0; bases outside the gene matches: 4. This CDR3 is built from 17 residues. Overall study results and limits: Later expanders leaned CD4+, whereas clones that contracted between day 15 and 85 were balanced CD4/CD8. Second-wave clones peaking on day 37 lacked confirmed SARS-CoV-2 specificity.

TCRdb re-called the 5' RACE reads with MiXCR, one entry per CDR3 protein. The repertoire holds hundreds of thousands of distinct CDR3 sequences, with more than 20% as singletons. The table lists this clonotype with a few counts. Its antigen is not known. The gene calls are TRBV7-8 and TRBJ2-3, with TRBD2 matching over 14 bases. Material: PBMCs or a T cell subset sorted from them (not recorded which). This clonotype originated in an adult woman who had mild COVID-19 (a few samples of this study predate the infection). Cell type and time point are not known. The CDR3 coding sequence is TGTGCCAGCAGCCCTCGGACTAGCGGGGGGAGCACAGATACGCAGTATTTT. This translates into CASSPRTSGGSTDTQYF.